One sample yielded the 14 T cell receptor beta chains listed below, sequenced in a study of cytomegalovirus exposure and HLA in healthy donors. Primers: 60 Vbeta forward and 13 Jbeta reverse. Measured with immunoSEQ multiplex PCR; TCRdb has only the in-frame clones, and not every one. The sample has 150,000 or so clones; 73% are singletons. What was sequenced was PBMCs. These receptors all come from a woman aged 18-29 years in good health and CMV-seronegative.

The genes are TRBV11-2 and TRBJ2-3, with TRBD2 matching over 12 bases. The CDR3 loop spans 15 amino acids. Per the germline V gene, CDR1 is SGHAT and CDR2 is FQNNGV. Losses at the gene ends were 5 bases for V and 7 bases for J; bases not matched to a gene: 7. The CDR3 here is CASSGVLAGGNTQYF. CDR3 bases: TGTGCCAGCAGCGGAGTCCTAGCGGGGGGGAATACGCAGTATTTT.

This clone was seen a few times. V is TRBV5-1 and J is TRBJ2-5; a weak D match, TRBD2 (6 bases). The germline V gene encodes CDR1 SGHRS and CDR2 YFSETQ. The CDR3 spans 14 residues. V was pared by 7 bases and J by 2 bases, with 15 bases between. CDR3 nucleotides: TGCGCCAGCGGGGGGAACAGCGGTCAAGAGACCCAGTACTTC. Protein product: CASGGNSGQETQYF. Drawing the rest from reference TRBV5-1 and TRBJ2-5, the complete variable domain is KAGVTQTPRYLIKTRGQQVTLSCSPISGHRSVSWYQQTPGQGLQFLFEYFSETQRNKGNFPGRFSGRQFSNSRSEMNVSTLELGDSALYLCASGGNSGQETQYFGPGTRLLVL.

The V and J genes are TRBV6-5 and TRBJ1-6, with TRBD1 as a possible D gene (5 bases). CDR1 is MNHEY and CDR2 is SVGAGI in the germline V gene. This CDR3 has 16 amino acids. Trimming shortened V by 0 bases and J by 9 bases, and 15 bases separated the two germline ends. The CDR3 sequence: CASSYSPTAGSSPLHF. The CDR3 DNA reads as TGTGCCAGCAGTTACTCGCCGACAGCGGGGAGTTCACCCCTCCACTTT.

The CDR3 DNA follows: TGCGCCAGCAGCCAAGATTCCTACACTGAAGCTTTCTTT. Protein product: CASSQDSYTEAFF. The chain employs TRBV4-3 and TRBJ1-1; D is uncertain. The germline gives CDR1 LGHNA, CDR2 YSLEER. V shed 0 bases and J shed 3 bases, with 5 bases lying between them. The CDR3 runs to 13 residues.

The chain couples TRBV7-8 to TRBJ2-5; TRBD2 might be the D (6 bases). The CDR3 contains 15 residues. V was clipped by 5 bases and J by 4 bases, with 17 bases between them. Germline V gives CDR1 SGHVS, CDR2 FQNEAQ. The CDR3 DNA reads as TGTGCCAGCAGCACTAGACGGGGAGGTGTAGAGACCCAGTACTTC. It translates to CASSTRRGGVETQYF.

This chain joins TRBV7-3 and TRBJ1-1, with D unclear. CDR1 is SGHTA, CDR2 FQGTGA, per germline. The V end lost 3 bases, the J end lost 1 base, and 6 bases lay between the germline ends. The CDR3 has 13 amino acids. This CDR3 is CASSFAENTEAFF. CDR3 DNA sequence: TGTGCCAGCAGCTTTGCAGAGAACACTGAAGCTTTCTTT.

The chain is built from TRBV14 and TRBJ1-2; TRBD1 matches at 7 bases. CDR3 length: 13 amino acids. Trimming took 4 bases from V and 7 from J; bases not matched to a gene: 6. Per the germline V gene, CDR1 is SGHDN and CDR2 is FVKESK. CDR3 amino acids: CASSPYRGSGYTF. DNA of the CDR3: TGTGCCAGCAGCCCATACAGGGGAAGTGGCTACACCTTC.

The V call is TRBV7-8, the J call TRBJ1-6; TRBD1 matches 11 bases. This CDR3 is 15 amino acids long. Germline lookup yields CDR1 SGHVS and CDR2 FQNEAQ. The V gene end was trimmed by 0 bases and the J gene end by 9 bases; junction bases not matched to a gene: 1. In DNA form, the CDR3 reads TGTGCCAGCAGCTTAGCCGGGACAGGGGGTTCACCCCTCCACTTT. Amino acid sequence: CASSLAGTGGSPLHF.

The rearrangement uses TRBV5-4 and TRBJ1-1; 8 bases line up with TRBD1. The CDR3 contains 14 residues. Germline V gives CDR1 SGHNT, CDR2 YYREEE (reference sequence). After removal of 3 bases from V and 5 bases from J, the junction contained 6 bases not matched to a gene. The CDR3 bases are TGTGCCAGCAGCTCAGGACAGGGTTGGACTGAAGCTTTCTTT. Protein product: CASSSGQGWTEAFF. The full variable domain, its missing parts supplied by reference TRBV5-4 and TRBJ1-1, is ETGVTQSPTHLIKTRGQQVTLRCSSQSGHNTVSWYQQALGQGPQFIFQYYREEENGRGNFPPRFSGLQFPNYSSELNVNALELDDSALYLCASSSGQGWTEAFFGQGTRLTVV.

The rearrangement uses TRBV15 and TRBJ1-1; tentatively, D is TRBD1 (6 bases). The CDR3 has 15 amino acids. Trimming removed 1 base at V and 1 base at J, with 10 bases between. From germline, CDR1 is LNHNV and CDR2 YYDKDF (reference sequence). The CDR3 DNA sequence: TGTGCCACCAGCAGAGTACAGGGCAAGAACACTGAAGCTTTCTTT. It specifies CATSRVQGKNTEAFF.

V and J are TRBV7-2 and TRBJ2-5, with no clear D. Between the trimmed V and J ends, which lost 1 base and 2 bases, there was a span of 5 bases. The germline CDR1 and CDR2 sequences are SGHTA and FQGNSA. This CDR3 is 13 amino acids long. The CDR3 sequence: CASSLDWQETQYF. The CDR3 DNA reads TGTGCCAGCAGCTTAGACTGGCAAGAGACCCAGTACTTC.

V and J are TRBV5-5 and TRBJ2-1, with D hard to call. V dropped 4 bases and J dropped 8 bases, with 7 bases sitting between them. This CDR3 spans 11 amino acids. Per germline, CDR1 SGHKS and CDR2 YYEKEE (reference sequence). The CDR3 sequence: CASSPLHEQFF. In nucleotides, the CDR3 is TGTGCCAGCAGCCCTCTTCATGAGCAGTTCTTC.

This chain joins TRBV15 and TRBJ2-3, with a tentative D call TRBD2 (6 bases). The germline V gene encodes CDR1 LNHNV and CDR2 YYDKDF (reference sequence). Trimming left V 0 bases short and J 5 bases short, with 15 bases between. The CDR3 has 16 amino acids. The CDR3 bases are TGTGCCACCAGCAGAGATCTTTCTCCCGGGGGAGATACGCAGTATTTT. Amino acids: CATSRDLSPGGDTQYF.

The chain joins TRBV4-3 to TRBJ2-3, with D maybe TRBD1 (6 bases). This CDR3 comprises 14 residues. Trimming took off 5 bases at V and 1 base at J, with 10 bases between the two ends. CDR1 is LGHNA, CDR2 YSLEER, per germline. The DNA for the CDR3 is TGCGCCAGCAGCTCCCGGACAGGCACAGATACGCAGTATTTT. This translates into CASSSRTGTDTQYF.